A single sample gave rise to the 18 T cell receptor beta chains below, sequenced in a study of CD8 T cells in ankylosing spondylitis. Using its own MiXCR run on the 5' RACE reads, TCRdb lists one record per CDR3 protein. The profile shows 200,000 or so distinct CDR3 sequences, about an eighth of them singletons. The sample taken for sequencing was blood, either unsorted or a sorted T cell fraction (not recorded which). These receptors all stem from a female donor with ankylosing spondylitis or in good health (not recorded which).

In its sample, this clonotype was seen a few times. The CDR3 protein is CSAKDRDGTSGRVSSYNEQFF. The CDR3 nucleotides read TGCAGTGCTAAGGACAGGGATGGGACTAGCGGGAGGGTAAGCTCCTACAATGAGCAGTTCTTC. This chain connects TRBV20-1 to TRBJ2-1, with 16 bases that match TRBD2. CDR3 size: 21 residues. Germline CDR1 reads DFQATT; CDR2 reads SNEGSKA (reference sequence). The V segment lost 4 bases and the J segment 0 bases; nucleotides outside the gene matches: 15.

This clonotype was detected a few times. The chain links TRBV21-1 to TRBJ2-5. TRBV21-1 is deemed a pseudogene. The CDR3 is 13 residues long. In DNA, the CDR3 is TGTGCCAGCAGCAAAACCCACTTGGAGACCCAGTACTTC. It is translated as CASSKTHLETQYF.

This clonotype has only a few counts. The DNA for the CDR3 is TGCGCCAGCAGCACATGGGACCGGCGAGAGACCCAGTACTTC. Protein: CASSTWDRRETQYF. The chain joins TRBV5-1 to TRBJ2-5; D possibly uses TRBD1 or TRBD2 (5 bases each). CDR1 and CDR2 from the germline V gene are SGHRS and YFSETQ. CDR3 length: 14 residues. V lost 4 bases to trimming and J lost 4 bases, with 14 bases between them.

This clonotype was seen at least ten times. The V and J genes are TRBV21-1 and TRBJ2-3; the table names TRBD2, a call not compared with the DNA. TRBV21-1 is designated a pseudogene. This CDR3 comprises 16 residues. The CDR3 bases are TGTGCCAGCAGCAAAGGTCGAGCGGGACGACAGGATACGCAGTATTTT. This sequence encodes CASSKGRAGRQDTQYF.

This clonotype has a count of ten or more. The CDR3 here is CASSLASSWHNEQFF. In DNA, the CDR3 is TGTGCCAGCAGCTTGGCGTCTAGCTGGCACAATGAGCAGTTCTTC. The chain links TRBV5-4 to TRBJ2-1, with a possible D match to TRBD2 (5 bases). Germline V gene data show CDR1 as SGHNT and CDR2 as YYREEE (reference sequence). Trimming shortened V by 0 bases and J by 5 bases, and 12 bases separated the two germline ends. The CDR3 has 15 residues. Using reference TRBV5-4 and TRBJ2-1 for the parts outside the CDR3, the full variable domain is ETGVTQSPTHLIKTRGQQVTLRCSSQSGHNTVSWYQQALGQGPQFIFQYYREEENGRGNFPPRFSGLQFPNYSSELNVNALELDDSALYLCASSLASSWHNEQFFGPGTRLTVL.

This clonotype was observed many times. The rearrangement joins TRBV12-3 or TRBV12-4 to TRBJ1-2, with D perhaps matching TRBD1 (5 bases). V lost 3 bases and J lost 3, with 11 bases in between. This CDR3 is 14 amino acids long. CDR3 bases: TGTGCCAGCAGTTTTCAGGGTGGCGACTATGGCTACACCTTC. It is translated as CASSFQGGDYGYTF.

The sample holds a few counts of this clonotype. This chain joins TRBV29-1 and TRBJ2-7, with 7 bases that match TRBD1. CDR1 SQVTM and CDR2 ANQGSEA come from the germline V gene. The CDR3 extends over 12 amino acids. V was pared by 6 bases and J by 4 bases, with 6 bases of the junction left unmatched. For the CDR3, the DNA is TGCAGCGTACGCCGACAGGGTTACGAGCAGTACTTC. Amino acids: CSVRRQGYEQYF.

J is TRBJ2-3 and V is TRBV20-1; D tentatively fits TRBD1 or TRBD2 (5 bases each). CDR1 and CDR2 (germline): DFQATT, SNEGSKA (reference sequence). The CDR3 is 15 amino acids. V was clipped by 7 bases and J by 4 bases, with 21 bases between them. CDR3 bases: TGCAGTGGGGCGGTTGAGGGGCGAGGGGCAGATACGCAGTATTTT. Translating it yields CSGAVEGRGADTQYF.

This clonotype was picked up many times. This chain links TRBV5-1 with TRBJ1-1; weak D call: TRBD1 (6 bases). Trimming removed 5 bases at V and 0 bases at J, with 14 bases between. CDR1 and CDR2 (germline): SGHRS, YFSETQ. The CDR3 covers 15 residues. The CDR3 coding sequence is TGCGCCAGCAGTGCAGGGGATGGGATGAACACTGAAGCTTTCTTT. Translating it yields CASSAGDGMNTEAFF.

J is TRBJ2-2 and V is TRBV5-1; TRBD1 aligns across 7 bases. Germline lookup yields CDR1 SGHRS and CDR2 YFSETQ. V lost 6 bases, J lost 6 bases, and 8 bases stayed unmatched. The CDR3 covers 14 residues. CDR3 residues: CASNDRAISGELFF. The DNA of the CDR3 is TGCGCCAGCAATGACAGGGCGATTTCCGGGGAGCTGTTTTTT.

This clonotype was observed many times. The chain combines TRBV20-1 with TRBJ1-5, with a possible D match to TRBD1 (5 bases). Per germline, CDR1 DFQATT and CDR2 SNEGSKA (reference sequence). This CDR3 spans 13 amino acids. The V end was cut by 5 bases, the J end by 2 bases, with 10 bases between. The chain's CDR3 is CSADRGGNQPQHF. The CDR3 DNA reads as TGCAGTGCTGATAGGGGCGGCAATCAGCCCCAGCATTTT.

Many counts were recorded for this clonotype. The genes are TRBV29-1 and TRBJ2-7; TRBD1 aligns across 7 bases. The V gene end was trimmed by 4 bases and the J gene end by 5 bases; junction bases not matched to a gene: 2. From germline, CDR1 is SQVTM and CDR2 ANQGSEA. The CDR3 is 11 amino acids. The CDR3 nucleotides read TGCAGCGTTGGAGGGGGCCACGAGCAGTACTTC. This gives the protein CSVGGGHEQYF.

There are many counts of this clonotype. The genes are TRBV7-2 and TRBJ1-2; unclear D gene. Trimming stripped 1 base from V and 4 bases from J, with 4 bases between. The CDR3 contains 12 residues. Germline CDR1 and CDR2: SGHTA and FQGNSA. The CDR3 DNA sequence: TGTGCCAGCAGCTTAGATGGCTATGGCTACACCTTC. Translation: CASSLDGYGYTF.

The chain carries TRBV5-4 and TRBJ1-1, with 7 positions matching TRBD1. J was trimmed by 4 bases and V by 4 bases; bases with no gene match: 4. The CDR3 is 13 amino acids. The germline V gene has CDR1 SGHNT and CDR2 YYREEE (reference sequence). The CDR3 bases are TGTGCCAGCAGCGTAAGGGGGCGCACTGAAGCTTTCTTT. Amino acids: CASSVRGRTEAFF.

The table lists this clonotype with a few counts. The V gene is TRBV4-2, the J gene TRBJ2-3, with 9 bases fitting TRBD2. From germline, CDR1 is LGHNA and CDR2 YNFKEQ. The CDR3 runs 17 residues. Trimming took 0 bases from V and 1 from J; bases not matched to a gene: 5. DNA of the CDR3: TGTGCCAGCAGCCAAGAGAGTTGGACTAGCGGCACAGATACGCAGTATTTT. Its translation: CASSQESWTSGTDTQYF.

The rearrangement links TRBV4-2 to TRBJ2-1, with a weak D call TRBD1 (5 bases). Germline V lookup: CDR1 LGHNA, CDR2 YNFKEQ. This CDR3 has 15 residues. V was trimmed by 4 bases and J by 5 bases, leaving 15 bases between them. The CDR3, as DNA: TGTGCCAGCAGCCCAAGCGTAGGGGCCAACAATGAGCAGTTCTTC. Translated, it gives CASSPSVGANNEQFF.

This clonotype was picked up a small number of times. The gene calls are TRBV5-5 and TRBJ2-7; D might be TRBD1 or TRBD2, each matching 7 bases. The CDR3 runs 15 residues. V dropped 2 bases and J dropped 2 bases, with 14 bases sitting between them. Per germline, CDR1 SGHKS and CDR2 YYEKEE (reference sequence). This chain's CDR3 is CASSFSGGDAYEQYF. For the CDR3, the DNA is TGTGCCAGCAGCTTTTCAGGGGGGGACGCCTACGAGCAGTACTTC.

This clonotype was observed a handful of times. The genes are TRBV21-1 and TRBJ1-4. TRBV21-1 is tagged as a pseudogene. This CDR3 region has 16 residues. The CDR3 protein is CASSKVGPQENEKLFF. DNA for the CDR3: TGTGCCAGCAGCAAAGTCGGTCCTCAAGAGAATGAAAAACTGTTTTTT.